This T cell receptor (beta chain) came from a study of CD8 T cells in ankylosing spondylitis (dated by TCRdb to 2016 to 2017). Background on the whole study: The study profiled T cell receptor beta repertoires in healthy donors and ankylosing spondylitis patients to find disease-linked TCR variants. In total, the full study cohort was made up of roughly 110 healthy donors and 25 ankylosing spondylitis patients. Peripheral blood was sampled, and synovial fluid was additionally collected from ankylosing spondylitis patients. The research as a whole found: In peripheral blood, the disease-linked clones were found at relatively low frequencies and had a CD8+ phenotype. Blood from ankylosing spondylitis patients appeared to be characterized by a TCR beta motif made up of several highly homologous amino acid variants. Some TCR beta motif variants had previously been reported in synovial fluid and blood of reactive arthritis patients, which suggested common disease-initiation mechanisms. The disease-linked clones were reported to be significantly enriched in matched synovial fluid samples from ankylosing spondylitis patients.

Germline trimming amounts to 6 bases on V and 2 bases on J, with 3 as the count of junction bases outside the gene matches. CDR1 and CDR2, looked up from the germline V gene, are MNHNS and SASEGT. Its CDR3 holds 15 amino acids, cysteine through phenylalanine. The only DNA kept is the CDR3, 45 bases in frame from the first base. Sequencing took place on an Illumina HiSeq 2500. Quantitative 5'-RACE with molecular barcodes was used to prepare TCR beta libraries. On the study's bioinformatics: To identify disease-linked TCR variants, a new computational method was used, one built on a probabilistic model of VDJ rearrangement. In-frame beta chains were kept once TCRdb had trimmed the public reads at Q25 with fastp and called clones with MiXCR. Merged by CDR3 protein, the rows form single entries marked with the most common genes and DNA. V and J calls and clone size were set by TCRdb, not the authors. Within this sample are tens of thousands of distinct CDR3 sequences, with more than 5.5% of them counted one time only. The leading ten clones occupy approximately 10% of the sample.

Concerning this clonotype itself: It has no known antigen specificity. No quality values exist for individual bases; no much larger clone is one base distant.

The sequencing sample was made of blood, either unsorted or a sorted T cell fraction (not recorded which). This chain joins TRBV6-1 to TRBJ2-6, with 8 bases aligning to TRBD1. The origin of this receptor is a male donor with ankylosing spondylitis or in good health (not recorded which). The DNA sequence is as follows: TGTGCCAGCAGAAACAGGGGGGCTGGGGCCAACGTCCTGACTTTC. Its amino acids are CASRNRGAGANVLTF.